This T cell receptor (beta chain) was documented in a study of tumor and adjacent non-tumor tissue in lung cancer. Trimming cost V 3 bases and J 6 bases; bases outside gene matches: 8. This CDR3 comprises 16 residues. In its sample, this clonotype was seen many times. The library came from three nested PCR rounds adapted from ARM-PCR protocols. In TCRdb, the multiplex PCR reads were re-called with MiXCR into one record per CDR3 protein. The sample contains some 66,000 distinct CDR3 sequences, about 63% of which appear only once. The template was RNA from unsorted bulk tissue. Distant lung tissue was collected more than 3 cm away from the tumor edge.

The chain links TRBV5-7 to TRBJ2-7; 14 positions match TRBD2. TRBV5-7 is treated as an ORF (open reading frame) with a function not yet certain. This receptor was obtained from a man aged 65 to 79 with non-small cell lung cancer. Sequencing was done on a sample of distant non-tumor lung tissue. The CDR3 loop is CASSYGTSGSLSEQYF. For the CDR3, the DNA is TGTGCCAGCAGCTATGGGACTAGCGGGAGTTTAAGCGAGCAGTACTTC.